This TCR beta chain was sequenced during a study of T cells in Graves' hyperthyroidism and ophthalmopathy. For the study at large: Any treatment followed the collection of peripheral blood at initial diagnosis.

Authors of the study amplified TCR beta CDR3 regions from RNA transcripts. HTBI primers were employed in a first-round RT-PCR of the TCR CDR3. Each CDR3 protein gets one entry after TCRdb re-called the multiplex PCR reads with MiXCR. The sample carries roughly 400,000 distinct CDR3 sequences, about a sixth recorded once. Overall study findings and caveats: Researchers found most expanded thyroid clonotypes above 0.001 in blood as well.

Notes on this clonotype: What it binds is not known.

Germline V gene lookup returns CDR1 DFQATT and CDR2 SNEGSKA (reference sequence). J was trimmed by 3 bases and V by 5 bases; bases with no gene match: 4. The CDR3 runs 14 residues. In making diagnoses, clinical symptoms, serum thyroxine and TRAb, thyroid ultrasound and orbital computed tomography were all used. The chain uses TRBV20-1 and TRBJ2-1; 10 nucleotides align to TRBD2. The sequence came from a woman between 18 and 30 years old with Graves' hyperthyroidism that later progressed to Graves' ophthalmopathy. What was sequenced was blood. The CDR3 bases are TGCAGTGCTGACGGGACTAGCGTCTACAATGAGCAGTTCTTC. As protein: CSADGTSVYNEQFF.